This TCR beta chain was profiled in a study of PD-1 blockade in classical Hodgkin lymphoma. Study-wide background: Patients were administered nivolumab (3 mg/kg intravenously) every 2 weeks.

TCRdb's copy holds only in-frame clones and misses some; the assay was immunoSEQ multiplex PCR. The table includes some 13,000 clones, more than 85% detected once. In every patient, relapse followed autologous stem cell transplantation, while exposure to brentuximab vedotin differed. Relapsed/refractory classical Hodgkin lymphoma patients had complete, partial or progressive responses. CDR3 length: 13 residues. CDR1 and CDR2 (germline): SGHTA, FQGTGA. With 4 bases clipped from V and 14 bases from J, the junction kept 10 bases outside the gene matches. The clonotype was recovered from a human donor with classical Hodgkin lymphoma. The V and J genes are TRBV7-3 and TRBJ1-2; 10 bases are shared with TRBD1. The input for sequencing was peripheral blood mononuclear cells (PBMCs), taken at baseline. CDR3 bases: TGTGCCAGCAGCTCCGGGACAGGGGAGCATGTTACCTTC. This codes for CASSSGTGEHVTF.